These 18 T cell receptor beta chains originate from one sample sequenced in a study of cytomegalovirus exposure and HLA in healthy donors. The study ran its PCR with 60 Vbeta and 13 Jbeta primers. Assay used: immunoSEQ multiplex PCR; TCRdb lists only in-frame clones, some missing. The sample has 85,000 to 100,000 clones; approximately 85% are singletons. The sequencing sample was made of PBMCs. Every receptor here comes from a young woman in good health and CMV-seropositive.

This chain joins TRBV4-2 and TRBJ2-1; 7 bases agree with TRBD2. This CDR3 contains 15 residues. V shed 4 bases, J shed 8 bases, and the junction held 11 bases outside the gene matches. Germline CDR1 is LGHNA and CDR2 is YNFKEQ. CDR3 sequence (DNA): TGTGCCAGCAGCCTGTCACTAGCGATCCTCGATGAGCAGTTCTTC. This translates into CASSLSLAILDEQFF.

This clone was recorded only once. The rearrangement joins TRBV7-9 to TRBJ2-7; 8 bases align to TRBD2. Germline V lookup: CDR1 SEHNR, CDR2 FQNEAQ (reference sequence). V lost 1 base, J lost 3 bases, and 14 bases stayed unmatched. This CDR3 is built from 18 residues. CDR3 bases: TGTGCCAGCAGCTTAGAGGACTCCCTAGCGGGCCCCTTCTACGAGCAGTACTTC. Protein: CASSLEDSLAGPFYEQYF.

This clone was recorded once. The chain joins TRBV19 to TRBJ2-7; tentative D call: TRBD2 (6 bases). The ends were cut back, 3 bases at V and 2 bases at J, with 14 bases in the middle. The CDR3 consists of 15 residues. The germline V gene encodes CDR1 LNHDA and CDR2 SQIVND (reference sequence). The DNA for the CDR3 is TGTGCCAGTAGTATGGTTTTTGGCGGGACCTACGAGCAGTACTTC. This translates into CASSMVFGGTYEQYF.

This rearrangement joins TRBV5-1 to TRBJ1-2; D perhaps matches TRBD1 (5 bases). Trimming cost V 0 bases and J 8 bases, with 14 bases left between them. The CDR3 loop spans 14 amino acids. Germline V gene data show CDR1 as SGHRS and CDR2 as YFSETQ. The CDR3 spells CASSLAGREGGYTF. The CDR3 DNA is TGCGCCAGCAGCTTGGCCGGCAGGGAGGGAGGCTACACCTTC.

This clone was seen only once. The chain has TRBV5-6 and TRBJ1-3, with D possibly being TRBD1 (6 bases). The CDR3 length is 15 residues. CDR1 and CDR2 (germline): SGHDT, YYEEEE. With 1 base removed from V and 1 base from J, the gap between germline ends came to 9 bases. The CDR3 DNA is TGTGCCAGCAGCTTGTACAGGGTTTCTGGAAACACCATATATTTT. It codes for CASSLYRVSGNTIYF.

The chain has TRBV28 and TRBJ2-3; tentatively, D is TRBD1 (6 bases). Germline-derived CDR1 and CDR2 are MDHEN and SYDVKM. Trimming removed 5 bases from V and 0 bases from J, with 9 bases in between. The CDR3 is 14 amino acids. Here the CDR3 reads CASSTGRSTDTQYF. The CDR3 DNA reads as TGTGCCAGCAGTACAGGGCGTAGCACAGATACGCAGTATTTT. The whole variable domain, filled in from reference TRBV28 and TRBJ2-3, reads DVKVTQSSRYLVKRTGEKVFLECVQDMDHENMFWYRQDPGLGLRLIYFSYDVKMKEKGDIPEGYSVSREKKERFSLILESASTNQTSMYLCASSTGRSTDTQYFGPGTRLTVL.

Only one count was recorded for this clone. One end of the junction varies from germline; a read error may be responsible. The J gene is TRBJ2-5, the V gene TRBV7-7, with 9 nucleotides matching TRBD1. The CDR3 is made up of 14 amino acids. Germline V gives CDR1 SSHAT, CDR2 FNYEAQ (reference sequence). The CDR3 spells CASSTWDRAETQYF. The CDR3 region has the DNA TGTGCTAGCAGCACTTGGGACAGGGCAGAGACCCAGTACTTC.

The CDR3 loop reads CSVERSGTSGTTTYNEQFF. CDR3 bases: TGCAGCGTTGAAAGATCCGGGACTAGCGGGACCACAACCTACAATGAGCAGTTCTTC. This chain connects TRBV29-1 to TRBJ2-1, with TRBD2 matching 13 bases. Germline-derived CDR1 and CDR2 are SQVTM and ANQGSEA. The V segment lost 2 bases and the J segment 2 bases; nucleotides outside the gene matches: 12. The CDR3 has 19 amino acids.

The chain uses TRBV6-5 and TRBJ2-7; D is possibly TRBD1 (6 bases). The germline gives CDR1 MNHEY, CDR2 SVGAGI. The CDR3 is 13 amino acids. V dropped 2 bases and J dropped 7 bases, with 12 bases sitting between them. The CDR3 loop is CASSYTGTDEQYF. The CDR3 DNA follows: TGTGCCAGCAGTTACACAGGGACCGATGAGCAGTACTTC.

A word on this clone: This sample includes further DNA sequences coding for the same CDR3. The chain is built from TRBV5-1 and TRBJ2-7; 9 nucleotides match TRBD2. V shed 2 bases and J 2 bases; nucleotides not matched to a gene: 2. The germline CDR1 and CDR2 sequences are SGHRS and YFSETQ. The CDR3 length is 14 residues. In DNA form, the CDR3 reads TGCGCCAGCAGCTTAGCGGGAGGCCCCTACGAGCAGTACTTC. Translated: CASSLAGGPYEQYF.

The V and J genes are TRBV27 and TRBJ1-5; D unresolved. Germline lookup yields CDR1 MNHEY and CDR2 SMNVEV (reference sequence). The CDR3 is 14 residues long. The V end lost 5 bases, the J end lost 4 bases, and 12 bases lay between the germline ends. CDR3 protein: CASSPDTINQPQHF. The CDR3 region has the DNA TGTGCCAGCAGTCCCGACACGATTAATCAGCCCCAGCATTTT.

This clone was counted a few times. This chain links TRBV6-5 with TRBJ2-7; weak D call: TRBD1 (5 bases). Germline V gene data show CDR1 as MNHEY and CDR2 as SVGAGI. Trimming pared 2 bases from V and 0 bases from J, leaving 8 bases between. The CDR3 sequence is 14 residues long. The DNA for the CDR3 is TGTGCCAGCAGTTACAAGGACAACTCCTACGAGCAGTACTTC. Its translation is CASSYKDNSYEQYF.

The V and J genes are TRBV9 and TRBJ1-1, with no clear D. Trimming stripped 6 bases from V and 3 bases from J, with 18 bases between. The CDR3 totals 15 residues. Germline V gives CDR1 SGDLS, CDR2 YYNGEE. The CDR3 loop reads CASTPDPGRYTEAFF. In DNA, the CDR3 is TGTGCCAGCACCCCAGACCCGGGGAGGTACACTGAAGCTTTCTTT.

J is TRBJ1-1 and V is TRBV6-5; no definite D call. The germline gives CDR1 MNHEY, CDR2 SVGAGI. The germline V and J ends were trimmed by 7 bases and 1 base, with 10 bases remaining between them. This CDR3 is built from 13 residues. CDR3 nucleotides: TGTGCCAGCACTCCTGACTGGAACACTGAAGCTTTCTTT. It yields the protein CASTPDWNTEAFF.

V gene TRBV6-1 combines with J gene TRBJ1-1; 7 bases line up with TRBD1. Germline assignment: CDR1 MNHNS and CDR2 SASEGT. This CDR3 is built from 12 residues. Losses at the gene ends were 8 bases for V and 11 bases for J; bases not matched to a gene: 11. The CDR3 reads CASWGQTFWAFF. The CDR3 DNA sequence: TGTGCCAGCTGGGGACAGACTTTTTGGGCTTTCTTT.

The V call is TRBV10-3, the J call TRBJ1-6; perhaps TRBD1 as D (5 bases). V gave up 6 bases and J gave up 5 bases, with 17 bases separating them. Germline assignment: CDR1 ENHRY and CDR2 SYGVKD. The CDR3 totals 16 residues. CDR3 in DNA: TGTGCCATCAGCAGAAGCGAGGGGAGGAATAATTCACCCCTCCACTTT. The encoded protein is CAISRSEGRNNSPLHF.

This clone was observed once. The rearrangement joins TRBV5-1 to TRBJ2-2; no reliable D call. The V and J ends lost 4 bases and 0 bases respectively, with 10 bases between them. In germline, CDR1 is SGHRS, CDR2 YFSETQ. This CDR3 has 15 residues. The CDR3 region is CASSKITANTGELFF. The CDR3 bases are TGCGCCAGCAGCAAAATTACTGCGAACACCGGGGAGCTGTTTTTT.

The rearrangement links TRBV4-2 to TRBJ2-3; possibly TRBD2 for D (5 bases). This CDR3 has 17 residues. Deletions cut 0 bases from V and 2 bases from J, with 15 bases between. Germline CDR1 and CDR2: LGHNA and YNFKEQ. As DNA, the CDR3 is TGTGCCAGCAGCCAAGATGAGTCCGGACTTTACACAGATACGCAGTATTTT. Protein product: CASSQDESGLYTDTQYF.